This TCR beta chain was recovered during a study of T cells in Graves' hyperthyroidism and ophthalmopathy. Overall study findings and caveats: A model built on 13 V-J features separated ophthalmopathy from stable hyperthyroidism. Most thyroid-expanded clonotypes above 0.001 were also found in blood.

Each person with ophthalmopathy scored at least 3 on the Clinical Activity Score, reached NOSPECS grade 4 or higher, and had been ill under 3 months. Amplified TCR beta CDR3 regions came from RNA transcripts. First-round RT-PCR with HTBI primers amplified the TCR CDR3 region. TCRdb passed the multiplex PCR reads through MiXCR, listing each CDR3 protein once. Among 640,000 or so distinct CDR3 sequences listed, 14% to 15% were seen once. This CDR3 is built from 17 residues. Germline CDR1 and CDR2: MDHEN and SYDVKM. After removal of 0 bases from V and 0 bases from J, the junction contained 5 bases not matched to a gene. In this sample, this clonotype turned up a few times. The antigen remains undetermined.

This sequence was found in a woman aged 40 to 55 with Graves' ophthalmopathy. The J gene is TRBJ2-4, the V gene TRBV28, with 7 bases identical to TRBD1. Source material: blood. The CDR3 DNA is TGTGCCAGCAGTTTATGGGGACAGCAGCTAGCCAAAAACATTCAGTACTTC. Protein: CASSLWGQQLAKNIQYF.